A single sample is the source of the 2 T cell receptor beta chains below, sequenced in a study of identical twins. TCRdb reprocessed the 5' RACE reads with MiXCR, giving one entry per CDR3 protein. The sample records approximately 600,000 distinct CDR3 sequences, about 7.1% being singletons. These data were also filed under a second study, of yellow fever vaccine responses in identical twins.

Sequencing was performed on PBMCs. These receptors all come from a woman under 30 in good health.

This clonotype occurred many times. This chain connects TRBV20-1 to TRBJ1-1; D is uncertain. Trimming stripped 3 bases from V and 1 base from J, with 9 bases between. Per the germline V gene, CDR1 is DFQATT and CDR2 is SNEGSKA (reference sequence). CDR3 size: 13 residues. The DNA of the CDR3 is TGCAGTGCTAGTGACACCTCGAACACTGAAGCTTTCTTT. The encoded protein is CSASDTSNTEAFF.

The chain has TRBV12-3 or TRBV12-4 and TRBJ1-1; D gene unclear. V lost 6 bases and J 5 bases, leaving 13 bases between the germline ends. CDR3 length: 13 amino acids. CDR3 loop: CASSGLRDTEAFF. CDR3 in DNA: TGTGCCAGCAGCGGACTCCGGGATACTGAAGCTTTCTTT.